The following is a T cell receptor beta chain sequence with its context. This clone's antigen is unknown. No qualities accompany the bases; no much larger clone lies one base away. This specimen belongs to a study of cytomegalovirus exposure and HLA in healthy donors (dated by TCRdb to about 2017). About the full investigation: According to an earlier analysis of 550 to 700 of the donors, 150 million to 200 million T cells yielded some 120 million unique TCR beta sequences and 250 to 350 Gb of sequence data. About 280 gigabases of sequencing data and approximately 92 million unique TCR sequences made up an early release that covered approximately 700 HLA-typed donors. Of the roughly 400 genotyped donors, roughly 80% fell in the genetic ancestry cluster associated with self-reported Caucasian donors. The study aimed to test whether signatures of past pathogen exposure could be identified by cataloging public T cell receptors. Using immunosequencing, the study profiled T cell repertoires from 550 to 750 subjects and related those repertoires to cytomegalovirus serostatus. Besides the first cohort of approximately 710 subjects, a separate validation cohort made up of over 100 different subjects was used. To predict cytomegalovirus infection status, the study brought together high-throughput TCR immunosequencing, statistical association of individual TCRs with disease status, and machine learning. To study patterns of TCR occurrence, a later analysis re-analyzed previously published TCR beta repertoires from 600 to 750 donors and added high-resolution HLA genotyping. The later analysis used no new phenotypic data to find candidate immune exposures, relying instead on TCR beta sequences and their occurrence across donors. An earlier analysis of some 600 of the donors applied high-throughput TCR beta sequencing to assess whether each TCR beta V gene segment acted as functional or pseudogenic. Alongside the repertoire data, information on donor age, sex, ethnicity and CMV serostatus was compiled. Genome-wide SNP genotypes for about three fifths of the 666 donors were used in a later genetic analysis, which treated that subset as a discovery cohort. All discovery cohort repertoires had been generated on a single sequencing platform. Both class I and class II loci were covered by HLA typing, at four-digit resolution. Typing coverage varied by locus: about 629-640 donors for A, B, C, DRB1 and DQB1; roughly 500 for DQA1; over 600 for DPA1; some 470 for DPB1. Because of strong linkage in the cohort, roughly five DR-DQ haplotypes were treated as single units for association and clustering. On average, 235,054 unique TCR beta nucleotide sequences were sequenced per donor among 398 genotyped donors of the cohort, with roughly 18% of those sequences being non-productive.

Trimming at the junction amounts to 3 bases on V and 7 bases on J, and the germline ends lie 23 bases apart. The CDR3 starts with the cysteine, ends with the phenylalanine, and has 18 residues. The read is trimmed to its CDR3 DNA, 54 bases read in frame from base 1. The germline V gene gives CDR1 as SGHDT and CDR2 as YYEEEE. The cohort comprised some 700 healthy bone marrow donors. All cohort members were sampled while nominally healthy, although unrecorded immune exposures were likely present. The donor was CMV seropositive and was included in the group of 300 or so seropositive cohort members. A peripheral blood sample was collected from each donor, and TCR beta sequencing was performed on peripheral blood mononuclear cells. The Qiagen DNeasy Blood Extraction Kit was used to extract genomic DNA from the blood cell samples. The study at large found these results: A few of the identified cytomegalovirus-associated TCR beta chains were confirmed in vitro to be specific for cytomegalovirus antigens. HLA typing was unavailable for some donors at each locus, so association tests used only the typed subset. A cluster of highly shared sequence variants was judged likely to represent a technical artifact of the sequencing pipeline. In this cohort, only TCR beta chains were sequenced, and detectable features were limited by the absence of alpha or paired-chain data. According to a later genetic analysis, donors in an Asian-associated ancestry cluster had fewer N-insertions in productive TCRs than the approximately 670-donor mean. Linkage disequilibrium might explain the correlated functional status among segregating V segments, but an unknown experimental factor could not be ruled out. Sequencing depth was assumed to be roughly uniform across donors in the presence/absence analyses, though that assumption may not hold. When HLA alleles, especially DR and DQ, strongly co-occurred, TCR associations were difficult to assign to individual alleles. The study gave a list of about 170 TCR beta chains associated with cytomegalovirus. The only immune exposure information available for the cohort was CMV serostatus. The classifier was reported to diagnose cytomegalovirus status with high specificity and sensitivity in both the original cohort and the validation cohort. A later analysis found that HLA-associated TCR beta chains were more clonally expanded and had lower generation probabilities than equally common non-associated chains. Most CMV-associated TCR beta chains appeared to be HLA-restricted in a later analysis, and the HLA associations seemed to be driven largely by CMV exposure. While some public TCRs were present in many individuals, most TCR sequences turned up only very rarely across donors. A further reported finding was that TCR beta sequences accurately predicted the HLA-A and HLA-B alleles for most subjects in the first cohort. According to the authors, the approach could potentially be generalized to other disease states and immunological phenotypes. In a later analysis, the rate of TCR association differed among HLA loci, with DRB1 alleles having the most associated TCRs and HLA-C alleles having the fewest. The 87-base-pair reads could not distinguish some IMGT-functional V segments, including TRBV6-2 and TRBV6-3, so those segments were excluded. Specific HLA alleles were associated with around 18,000 TCR beta sequences at a false discovery rate of 0.05 in a later analysis. A later analysis reported that several top co-occurrence clusters appeared linked to parvovirus B19, influenza, CMV and Epstein-Barr virus. A later genetic analysis associated a missense DCLRE1C variant with V-gene and J-gene trimming of TCR beta chains, and an independent cohort replicated the association. Because counts were too low, roughly 18 rarely observed V segments, including chromosome 9 orphons, were left out of the earlier analysis of a few hundred of the donors. An earlier analysis of approximately 500 of the donors showed that most TCR beta V segments appeared in productive rearrangements either about 90% or about 30% of the time, which broadly matched IMGT annotations.

Library preparation was by the immunoSEQ multiplex PCR assay. The multiplex PCR relied on a mix of 60 forward primers for TCR Vbeta segments and 13 reverse primers for TCR Jbeta segments. The CDR3 region of rearranged TCR beta genes was amplified from genomic DNA by a multiplex PCR assay. Amplified TCR beta libraries were sequenced as 87-base-pair reads on the Illumina HiSeq System. On the authors' methods: A later analysis counted 75 million to 100 million unique TCR beta chains across the 650 to 800 repertoires, and some 11 million of these chains were shared by at least two donors. Raw reads were error-corrected and collapsed into unique sequences by a nearest-neighbor algorithm in which closely related sequences were merged to remove PCR and sequencing errors. To assign V, D and J gene segments, CDR3 sequences were aligned to IMGT reference sequences. For a sequence to be retained, a match of at least six nucleotides was required to both a V gene segment and a J gene segment. A rearrangement was called productive if the CDR3 had no stop codons and remained in frame with V and J, and every other rearrangement was called non-productive. CDR3 was defined according to IMGT convention as the region running from the second conserved V-encoded cysteine to the conserved J-encoded phenylalanine. The earlier analysis of 550 to 650 of the donors excluded any sequence lacking an unambiguous match to a single V gene segment. In an earlier analysis of around 590 of the donors, a V segment was called functional when productive rearrangements were above 56.7%, and segregating when the standard deviation between donors exceeded 5%. A statistical classification framework was built to diagnose cytomegalovirus status from the catalog of TCR beta chain sequences. A later analysis assigned V and J genes by comparing TCR nucleotide sequences with IMGT/GENE-DB human TR gene sequences. The TCRdist pipeline was used in a later analysis to assign CDR3 sequences and most-parsimonious VDJ recombination scenarios. In a later analysis, each TCR beta chain was defined by its CDR3 amino acid sequence together with its V-gene family, and reads without a unique V-gene family were excluded. A later analysis removed 550 to 700 highly shared, low-generation-probability nucleotide sequences to deal with suspected cross-contamination and a sequencing artifact. In a later analysis, a clonal expansion index for each public chain was calculated from normalized within-repertoire ranks of inferred template counts. In a later analysis, generation probabilities were computed using a VDJ recombination model fitted to out-of-frame rearrangements, and the results were checked against IGoR. In a later analysis, TCR-TCR, TCR-HLA and TCR-CMV co-occurrence was scored with hypergeometric tests, and a repertoire-size bias correction was applied to TCR pairs. A later analysis estimated false discovery rates by permuting HLA or CMV assignments 20 times. In a later analysis, co-occurring TCRs were grouped using DBSCAN, and TCRdist sequence similarity was added for clustering within HLA-allele-positive subsets. Co-occurrence clustering excluded repertoires with fewer than 30,000 or more than 120,000 public chains, plus five with anomalous nucleotide sharing. TCRdb limited this immuneACCESS table to in-frame rearrangements with V and J called. A share of clones is missing; checked studies link under half to unresolved V genes, and the rest is unexplained. That table is the source of V, J and clone size, and D and trimming were worked out from the DNA. The sample profile shows over 95,000 clones; about 64% of them were found once. The ten largest clones capture roughly 8% of the sample.

The receptor's source is a man younger than 35 in good health and CMV-seropositive. The sequencing sample was made of PBMCs. This chain is built from TRBV5-6 and TRBJ1-6; TRBD1 might be the D gene, on 6 matching bases. For the CDR3, the sequence is CASSSDPPGGASNSPLHF. The nucleotides read TGTGCCAGCAGCTCAGACCCTCCGGGGGGCGCCTCAAATTCACCCCTCCACTTT.